This is a list of T cell receptor beta chains from one sample in a study of neurological immune-mediated disorders. Each CDR3 protein is one row after TCRdb ran MiXCR on the 5' RACE reads. The table records about 57,000 distinct CDR3 sequences, around a tenth of them present only once. Sequencing input: PBMCs. Receptors were obtained from a male donor with HTLV-1-associated myelopathy (HAM/TSP). CDR3s include the opening cysteine and the closing phenylalanine or tryptophan. The order of the fields is V gene, D gene, clone size, J gene, CDR3 DNA, CDR3 protein. The D gene is left open where the match is weak. Size is stated for part of the rows, as once, few or many counts, or as a class when the clone is expanded.

TRBV2	NA	many	TRBJ2-7	TGTGCCAGCAGTTACGCCTACGAGCAGTACTTC	CASSYAYEQYF
TRBV20-1	TRBD2	many	TRBJ2-7	TGCAGTGCTGGGGGGGACGCTTCCTACGAGCAGTACTTC	CSAGGDASYEQYF
TRBV5-1	NA	once	TRBJ2-2	TGCGCCAGCAGCCGTCCAGGGGCAAACACCGGGGAGCTGTTTTTT	CASSRPGANTGELFF
TRBV6-5	TRBD2	many	TRBJ2-1	TGTGCCAGCAGTCCTCGCCGGGGGGCCTACAATGAGCAGTTCTTC	CASSPRRGAYNEQFF
TRBV5-6	NA	many	TRBJ2-3	TGTGCCAGCAGCTTCAAGGGAGCGGATACGCAGTATTTT	CASSFKGADTQYF
TRBV7-2	NA	many	TRBJ2-2	TGTGCCAGCAGCTTAGGGAAGCGGTCAGGGGAGCTGTTTTTT	CASSLGKRSGELFF
TRBV20-1	TRBD2	many	TRBJ2-3	TGCAGTGCCAGAACGGGCGCGGGGGGGGGTACGCAGTATTTT	CSARTGAGGGTQYF
TRBV20-1	NA	NA	TRBJ2-7	TGCAGTGCGGCCCCCGGGGCCCTGAGCTCCTACGAGCAGTACTTC	CSAAPGALSSYEQYF
TRBV7-9	NA	many	TRBJ1-5	TGTGCCAGCAGCTTAGGAGGACAGCAGCATTTT	CASSLGGQQHF
TRBV25-1	TRBD1	NA	TRBJ2-7	TGTGCCAGCAATACCTTCTACGGGGCAGGGGGCAACGAGCAGTACTTC	CASNTFYGAGGNEQYF
TRBV5-5	NA	few	TRBJ2-1	TGTGCCAGCAGCTTGGTTCGTCAGGCAGGCGGCAATGAGCAGTTCTTC	CASSLVRQAGGNEQFF
TRBV20-1	NA	many	TRBJ1-2	TGCAGTGCTAGGGAAGGGGGGCGGGAGGGCTACACCTTC	CSAREGGREGYTF
TRBV6-2/TRBV6-3	NA	many	TRBJ2-3	TGTGCCAGCAGTGGCAACACAGATACGCAGTATTTT	CASSGNTDTQYF
TRBV19	NA	NA	TRBJ2-7	TGTGCCAGTAGTTACGAGGAAACCTACGAGCAGTACTTC	CASSYEETYEQYF
TRBV7-9	NA	many	TRBJ1-4	TGTGCCAGCAGCGCCCTCACCGGGTACAATGAAAAACTGTTTTTT	CASSALTGYNEKLFF
TRBV14	TRBD2	many	TRBJ2-7	TGTGCCAGCAGCCCCGTGGCTAGCGGATACTACGAGCAGTACTTC	CASSPVASGYYEQYF
TRBV12-3/TRBV12-4	NA	many	TRBJ2-7	TGTGCCAGCAGTTTTGGGACGACCCTTACCTACGAGCAGTACTTC	CASSFGTTLTYEQYF
TRBV5-8	NA	many	TRBJ2-3	TGTGCCAGCAGCTGGGGGGCTTCTAGCACAGATACGCAGTATTTT	CASSWGASSTDTQYF
TRBV20-1	TRBD1	many	TRBJ1-2	TGCAGTGGCCCGCAAATCCAGGGGGCGAACTATGGCTACACCTTC	CSGPQIQGANYGYTF
TRBV20-1	TRBD1	many	TRBJ2-3	TGCAGTGCTTTACTGGACAGGGATCGAACAGATACGCAGTATTTT	CSALLDRDRTDTQYF
TRBV9	NA	many	TRBJ1-1	TGTGCCAGCAGCGTAGATGTCAGCACTGAAGCTTTCTTT	CASSVDVSTEAFF
TRBV20-1	NA	many	TRBJ1-3	TGCAGTGCCACCAAGCCAGGGTCTGGAAACACCATATATTTT	CSATKPGSGNTIYF